A single sample gave rise to the 15 T cell receptor beta chains below, sequenced in a study of cytomegalovirus exposure and HLA in healthy donors. Vbeta (60) and Jbeta (13) primers were used in the PCR. The table came from immunoSEQ multiplex PCR; TCRdb's copy has only in-frame clones and leaves some out. The table records fewer than 250,000 clones, around 87% of them present only once. Input material: PBMCs. The source of these receptors is a man aged 25 to 40 in good health and CMV-seronegative.

The chain joins TRBV19 to TRBJ1-2, with 7 nucleotides matching TRBD1. Germline V gene sequence: CDR1 LNHDA, CDR2 SQIVND (reference sequence). V dropped 6 bases and J dropped 4; count of bases not matched to a gene: 14. The CDR3 extends over 16 amino acids. The CDR3 reads CASRTWDSSKGYGYTF. In DNA form, the CDR3 reads TGTGCCAGTAGGACTTGGGACAGCAGCAAAGGCTATGGCTACACCTTC.

The V call is TRBV6-1, the J call TRBJ2-2; tentatively, D is TRBD2 (5 bases). Germline V lookup: CDR1 MNHNS, CDR2 SASEGT. There are 14 residues in the CDR3. Trimming removed 6 bases from V and 6 bases from J, with 14 bases in between. The CDR3 nucleotides are TGTGCCAGCAGCCTTCTGGGGAGAGCCGGGGAGCTGTTTTTT. It encodes CASSLLGRAGELFF.

The chain employs TRBV5-1 and TRBJ2-7; 11 bases line up with TRBD2. The CDR3 extends over 16 amino acids. Germline CDR1 reads SGHRS; CDR2 reads YFSETQ. The V and J ends lost 4 bases and 1 base, in that order; junction bases with no gene match: 7. CDR3 in amino acids: CASSHRLAGPSYEQYF. As DNA, the CDR3 is TGCGCCAGCAGCCACCGACTAGCGGGACCGTCCTACGAGCAGTACTTC.

The chain employs TRBV10-3 and TRBJ2-7, with TRBD2 matching over 8 bases. The CDR3 length is 15 residues. Germline V gene data show CDR1 as ENHRY and CDR2 as SYGVKD. V lost 0 bases, J lost 3 bases, and 4 bases stayed unmatched. CDR3 region: CAISESAGGHYEQYF. CDR3 sequence (DNA): TGTGCCATCAGTGAGTCGGCGGGGGGACACTACGAGCAGTACTTC.

This sequence joins TRBV11-3 and TRBJ2-1; D remains unclear. This CDR3 is built from 12 residues. Trimming shortened V by 0 bases and J by 13 bases, and 10 bases separated the two germline ends. Per germline, CDR1 SGHNT and CDR2 YENEEA. CDR3 in amino acids: CASSLDLGHQFF. CDR3 coding DNA: TGTGCCAGCAGCTTAGATCTTGGGCATCAGTTCTTC.

V and J are TRBV28 and TRBJ2-5; D not resolved. Germline CDR1 MDHEN, CDR2 SYDVKM. Trimming removed 2 bases from V and 0 bases from J, with 4 bases in between. This CDR3 is built from 13 residues. The CDR3 DNA reads as TGTGCCAGCAGTTTACGGGACCAAGAGACCCAGTACTTC. The encoded protein is CASSLRDQETQYF.

A few counts support this clone. The chain has TRBV6-6 and TRBJ2-1; TRBD1 aligns across 8 bases. The CDR3 is 14 residues long. The V and J ends lost 6 bases and 9 bases, in that order; junction bases with no gene match: 10. Germline values: CDR1 MNHNY, CDR2 SVGAGI (reference sequence). CDR3 residues: CASSSSRGQTEQFF. The CDR3 DNA follows: TGTGCCAGCAGCTCCTCCAGGGGGCAGACTGAGCAGTTCTTC.

The V and J genes are TRBV7-9 and TRBJ1-4; no clear D. Trimming shortened V by 2 bases and J by 7 bases, and 14 bases separated the two germline ends. The length of the CDR3 is 15 residues. Germline V gene sequence: CDR1 SEHNR, CDR2 FQNEAQ (reference sequence). The CDR3 bases are TGTGCCAGCAGCTTATGGCGTAAGGAGGGTGAAAAACTGTTTTTT. It codes for CASSLWRKEGEKLFF.

The V gene is TRBV6-5, the J gene TRBJ1-2, with 8 bases identical to TRBD1. V dropped 5 bases and J dropped 4; count of bases not matched to a gene: 6. There are 14 residues in the CDR3. CDR1 and CDR2 (germline): MNHEY, SVGAGI. The CDR3 loop is CASSEVTGGYGYTF. The CDR3, as DNA: TGTGCCAGCAGTGAAGTAACAGGGGGCTATGGCTACACCTTC.

This clone has a handful of counts. This rearrangement joins TRBV11-3 to TRBJ1-1; unclear D gene. This CDR3 region has 13 residues. CDR1 SGHNT and CDR2 YENEEA come from the germline V gene. V gave up 2 bases and J gave up 1 base, with 5 bases separating them. CDR3 residues: CASSLQENTEAFF. In DNA form, the CDR3 reads TGTGCCAGCAGCTTACAGGAGAACACTGAAGCTTTCTTT.

The genes are TRBV30 and TRBJ2-1; D remains ambiguous. CDR1 and CDR2 (germline): GTSNPN, SVGIG (reference sequence). The CDR3 length is 11 residues. V was clipped by 2 bases and J by 7 bases, with 6 bases between them. CDR3 sequence (DNA): TGTGCCTGGAGTTCAGGAAATGAGCAGTTCTTC. Translation gives CAWSSGNEQFF.

The V and J genes are TRBV11-2 and TRBJ2-1, with 7 bases identical to TRBD2. With V trimmed by 2 bases and J by 7 bases, 8 bases remained unmatched. Germline V lookup: CDR1 SGHAT, CDR2 FQNNGV. The CDR3 length is 15 residues. The CDR3 here is CASSLLAGDMNEQFF. The CDR3 DNA is TGTGCCAGCAGCTTATTGGCGGGGGATATGAATGAGCAGTTCTTC.

The chain links TRBV28 to TRBJ1-4; the D is unclear. The CDR3 is made up of 14 amino acids. Germline-derived CDR1 and CDR2 are MDHEN and SYDVKM. Trimming removed 9 bases from V and 0 bases from J, with 11 bases in between. The CDR3 sequence: CASRFVATNEKLFF. In nucleotides, the CDR3 is TGTGCCAGTCGGTTTGTCGCAACTAATGAAAAACTGTTTTTT.

The genes are TRBV7-8 and TRBJ2-7; 9 nucleotides align to TRBD1. This CDR3 region has 15 residues. Trimming at V came to 4 bases and at J to 3 bases, leaving 7 bases not matched to a gene. CDR1 and CDR2 from the germline V gene are SGHVS and FQNEAQ. The CDR3 DNA reads as TGTGCCAGCAGCTACGGACAGGGGCTCTTCTACGAGCAGTACTTC. As protein: CASSYGQGLFYEQYF.

V gene TRBV5-6 combines with J gene TRBJ1-6; 10 bases line up with TRBD1. From germline, CDR1 is SGHDT and CDR2 YYEEEE. Germline trimming cut 1 base from V and 7 bases from J; bases unmatched to any gene: 5. The CDR3 has 16 amino acids. CDR3 protein: CASSLRTGGWNSPLHF. The CDR3 region has the DNA TGTGCCAGCAGCTTGCGGACAGGGGGATGGAATTCACCCCTCCACTTT.